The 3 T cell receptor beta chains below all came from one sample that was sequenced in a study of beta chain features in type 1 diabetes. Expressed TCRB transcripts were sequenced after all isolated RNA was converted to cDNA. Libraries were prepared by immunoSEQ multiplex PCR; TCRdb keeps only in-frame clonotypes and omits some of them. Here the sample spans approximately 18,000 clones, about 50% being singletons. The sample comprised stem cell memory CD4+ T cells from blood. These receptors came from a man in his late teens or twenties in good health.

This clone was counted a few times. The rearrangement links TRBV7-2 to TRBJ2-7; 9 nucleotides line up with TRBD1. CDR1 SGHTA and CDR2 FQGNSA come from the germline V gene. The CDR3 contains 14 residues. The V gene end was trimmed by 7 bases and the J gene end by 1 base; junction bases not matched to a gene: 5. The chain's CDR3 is CASIGTGTSYEQYF. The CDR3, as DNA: TGTGCCAGCATCGGGACAGGGACTTCCTACGAGCAGTACTTC.

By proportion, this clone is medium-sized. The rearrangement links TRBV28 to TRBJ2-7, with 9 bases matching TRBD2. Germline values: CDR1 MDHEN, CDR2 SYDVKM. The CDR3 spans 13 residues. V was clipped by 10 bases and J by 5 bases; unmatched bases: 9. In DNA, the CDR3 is TGTGCCACCACAGGCGGGAGGGGCGACGAGCAGTACTTC. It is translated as CATTGGRGDEQYF. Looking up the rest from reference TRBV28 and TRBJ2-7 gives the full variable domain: DVKVTQSSRYLVKRTGEKVFLECVQDMDHENMFWYRQDPGLGLRLIYFSYDVKMKEKGDIPEGYSVSREKKERFSLILESASTNQTSMYLCATTGGRGDEQYFGPGTRLTVT.

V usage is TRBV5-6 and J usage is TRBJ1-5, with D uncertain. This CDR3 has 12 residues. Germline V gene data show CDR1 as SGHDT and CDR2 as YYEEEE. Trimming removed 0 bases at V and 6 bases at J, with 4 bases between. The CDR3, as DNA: TGTGCCAGCAGCTTGGGGCCTCAGCCCCAGCATTTT. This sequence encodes CASSLGPQPQHF.